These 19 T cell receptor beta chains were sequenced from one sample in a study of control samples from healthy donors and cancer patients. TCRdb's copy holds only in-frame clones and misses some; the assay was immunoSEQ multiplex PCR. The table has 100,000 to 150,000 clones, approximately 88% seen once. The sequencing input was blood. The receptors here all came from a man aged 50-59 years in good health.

As DNA, the CDR3 is TGTGCCAGCAGCCTAAGACAGGGCGGCACTGAAGCTTTCTTT. It codes for CASSLRQGGTEAFF. J is TRBJ1-1 and V is TRBV7-6; 7 bases map to TRBD1. Germline V gene lookup returns CDR1 SGHVS and CDR2 FNYEAQ. The CDR3 loop spans 14 amino acids. Unmatched junction bases numbered 7, after V lost 5 bases and J lost 4 bases.

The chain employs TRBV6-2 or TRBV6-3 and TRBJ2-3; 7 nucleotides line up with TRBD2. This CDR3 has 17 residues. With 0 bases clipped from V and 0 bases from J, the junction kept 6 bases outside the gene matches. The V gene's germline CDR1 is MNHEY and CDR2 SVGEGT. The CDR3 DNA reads TGTGCCAGCAGTTACTCGACGGCGGGGGTCAGCACAGATACGCAGTATTTT. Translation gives CASSYSTAGVSTDTQYF.

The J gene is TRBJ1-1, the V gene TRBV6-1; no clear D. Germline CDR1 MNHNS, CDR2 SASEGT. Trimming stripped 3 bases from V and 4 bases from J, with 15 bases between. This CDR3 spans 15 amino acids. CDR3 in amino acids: CASSELTLRGTEAFF. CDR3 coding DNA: TGTGCCAGCAGTGAGCTTACGTTACGGGGCACTGAAGCTTTCTTT.

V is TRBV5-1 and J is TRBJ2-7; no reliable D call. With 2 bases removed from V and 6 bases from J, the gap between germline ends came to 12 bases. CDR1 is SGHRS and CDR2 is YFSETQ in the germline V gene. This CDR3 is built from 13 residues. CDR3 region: CASSLTFVSEQYF. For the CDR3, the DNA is TGCGCCAGCAGCTTAACATTTGTGAGCGAGCAGTACTTC.

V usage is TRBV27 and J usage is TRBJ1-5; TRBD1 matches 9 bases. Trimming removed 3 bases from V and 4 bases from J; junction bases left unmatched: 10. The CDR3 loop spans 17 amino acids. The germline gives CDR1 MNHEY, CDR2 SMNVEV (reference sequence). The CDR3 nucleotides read TGTGCCAGCAGTTTCAAGGGACAGGGTGTATCAAATCAGCCCCAGCATTTT. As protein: CASSFKGQGVSNQPQHF.

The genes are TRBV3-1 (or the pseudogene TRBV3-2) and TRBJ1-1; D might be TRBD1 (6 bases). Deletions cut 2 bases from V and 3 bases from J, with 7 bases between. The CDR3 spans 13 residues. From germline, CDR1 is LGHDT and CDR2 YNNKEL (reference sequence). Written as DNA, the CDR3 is TGTGCCAGCAGCCAAACAGGGCACACTGAAGCTTTCTTT. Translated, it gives CASSQTGHTEAFF.

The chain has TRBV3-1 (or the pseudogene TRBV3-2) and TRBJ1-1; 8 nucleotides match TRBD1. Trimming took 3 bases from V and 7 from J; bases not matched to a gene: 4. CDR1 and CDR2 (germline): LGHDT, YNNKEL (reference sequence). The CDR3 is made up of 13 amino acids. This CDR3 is CASSHGQGDEAFF. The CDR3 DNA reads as TGTGCCAGCAGCCATGGACAGGGAGATGAAGCTTTCTTT.

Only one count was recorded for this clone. CDR3 DNA sequence: TGTGCCAGCAATAAGGACGGATCCATGAACACTGAAGCTTTCTTT. Its translation: CASNKDGSMNTEAFF. V is TRBV5-4 and J is TRBJ1-1, with D hard to call. The CDR3 sequence is 15 residues long. Germline V lookup: CDR1 SGHNT, CDR2 YYREEE (reference sequence). The ends were cut back, 6 bases at V and 0 bases at J, with 15 bases in the middle.

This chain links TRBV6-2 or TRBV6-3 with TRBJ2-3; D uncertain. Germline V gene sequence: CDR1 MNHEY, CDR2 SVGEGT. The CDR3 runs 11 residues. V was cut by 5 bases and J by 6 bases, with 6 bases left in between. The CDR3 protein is CASSRLDTQYF. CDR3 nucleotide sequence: TGTGCCAGCAGTAGGTTGGATACGCAGTATTTT.

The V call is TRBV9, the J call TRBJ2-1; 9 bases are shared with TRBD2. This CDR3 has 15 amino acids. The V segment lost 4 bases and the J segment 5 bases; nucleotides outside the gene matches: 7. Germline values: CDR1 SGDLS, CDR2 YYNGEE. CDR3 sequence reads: CASSPGLAGNNEQFF. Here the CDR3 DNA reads TGTGCCAGCAGCCCAGGGCTAGCGGGGAACAATGAGCAGTTCTTC.

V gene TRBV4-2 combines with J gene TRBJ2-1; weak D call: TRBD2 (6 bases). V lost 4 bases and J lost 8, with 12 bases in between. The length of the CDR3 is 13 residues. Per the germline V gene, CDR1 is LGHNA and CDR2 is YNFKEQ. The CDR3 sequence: CASSRLLADEQFF. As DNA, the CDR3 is TGTGCCAGCAGCCGACTACTAGCTGATGAGCAGTTCTTC.

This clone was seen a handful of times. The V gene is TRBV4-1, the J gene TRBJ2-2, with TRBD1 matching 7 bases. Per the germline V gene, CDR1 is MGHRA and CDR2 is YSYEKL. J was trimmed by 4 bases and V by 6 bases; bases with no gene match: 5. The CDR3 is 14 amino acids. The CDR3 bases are TGCGCCAGCAGTCGGGACAGTAGCACCGGGGAGCTGTTTTTT. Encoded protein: CASSRDSSTGELFF.

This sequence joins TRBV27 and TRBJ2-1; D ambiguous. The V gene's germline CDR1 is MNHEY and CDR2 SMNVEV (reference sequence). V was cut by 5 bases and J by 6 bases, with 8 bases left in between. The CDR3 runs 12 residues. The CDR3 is CASSDLSNEQFF. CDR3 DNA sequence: TGTGCCAGCAGTGATTTGTCCAATGAGCAGTTCTTC.

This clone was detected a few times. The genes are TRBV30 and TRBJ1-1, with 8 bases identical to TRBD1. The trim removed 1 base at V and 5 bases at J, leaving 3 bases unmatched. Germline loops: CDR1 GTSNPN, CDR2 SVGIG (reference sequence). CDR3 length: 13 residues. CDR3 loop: CAWSGQGKTEAFF. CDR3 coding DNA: TGTGCCTGGAGTGGACAGGGGAAAACTGAAGCTTTCTTT.

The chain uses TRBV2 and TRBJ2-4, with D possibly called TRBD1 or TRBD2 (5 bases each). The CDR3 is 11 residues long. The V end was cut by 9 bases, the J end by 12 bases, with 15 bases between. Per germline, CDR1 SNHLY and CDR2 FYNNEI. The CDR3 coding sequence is TGTGCCAGTTTTAGGGACGGAGCTCAGTACTTC. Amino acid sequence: CASFRDGAQYF.

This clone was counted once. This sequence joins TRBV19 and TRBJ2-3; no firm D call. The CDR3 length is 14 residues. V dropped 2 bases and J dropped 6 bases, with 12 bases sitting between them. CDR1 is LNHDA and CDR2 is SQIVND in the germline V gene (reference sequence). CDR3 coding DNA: TGTGCCAGTAGTATAATACTCGCCCCCGATACGCAGTATTTT. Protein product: CASSIILAPDTQYF.

The CDR3 is CALQVMNTEAFF. CDR3 nucleotides: TGTGCCTTACAGGTAATGAACACTGAAGCTTTCTTT. This chain connects TRBV30 to TRBJ1-1, with D maybe TRBD1 (5 bases). The V end lost 7 bases, the J end lost 0 bases, and 9 bases lay between the germline ends. The CDR3 extends over 12 amino acids. Germline-derived CDR1 and CDR2 are GTSNPN and SVGIG (reference sequence).

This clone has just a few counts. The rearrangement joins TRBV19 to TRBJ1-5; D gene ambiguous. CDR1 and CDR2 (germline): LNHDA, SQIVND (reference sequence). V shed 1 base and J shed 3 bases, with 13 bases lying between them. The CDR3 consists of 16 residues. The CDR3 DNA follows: TGTGCCAGTAGTATAGTGGGAGCGTCTTTCAATCAGCCCCAGCATTTT. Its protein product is CASSIVGASFNQPQHF.

CDR3 DNA sequence: TGTGCCACCAGCGAAGGCTTAAATGAAAAACTGTTTTTT. Its protein product is CATSEGLNEKLFF. This chain uses TRBV15 with TRBJ1-4; the D is unclear. The CDR3 runs 13 residues. V gave up 5 bases and J gave up 5 bases, with 9 bases separating them. Germline CDR1 is LNHNV and CDR2 is YYDKDF (reference sequence).